This passage covers 25 T cell receptor beta chains from one sample sequenced in a study of T cells in Graves' hyperthyroidism and ophthalmopathy. Researchers amplified the TCR beta CDR3 regions from RNA transcripts. The study used the HTBI primer set for a first-round RT-PCR of the TCR CDR3. TCRdb reprocessed the multiplex PCR reads with MiXCR, giving one entry per CDR3 protein. The table records 600,000 to 650,000 distinct CDR3 sequences, around 21% of them present only once. Sequenced: blood. The receptors derive from a man aged 25 to 40 with Graves' ophthalmopathy.

At least ten counts were recorded for this clonotype. The rearrangement joins TRBV12-3 or TRBV12-4 to TRBJ2-2, with 8 nucleotides matching TRBD1. The CDR3 has 15 amino acids. V was pared by 6 bases and J by 5 bases, with 8 bases of the junction left unmatched. CDR3 amino acids: CASSLRTGSTGELFF. The DNA of the CDR3 is TGTGCCAGCAGCCTCAGGACAGGGTCAACCGGGGAGCTGTTTTTT.

This sequence joins TRBV6-1 and TRBJ2-5; 7 nucleotides match TRBD2. Trimming took 5 bases from V and 1 from J; bases not matched to a gene: 4. Germline assignment: CDR1 MNHNS and CDR2 SASEGT. This CDR3 is 14 amino acids long. The CDR3 DNA follows: TGTGCCAGCAGTAAAGGACTAGTCCAAGAGACCCAGTACTTC. The encoded protein is CASSKGLVQETQYF.

This clonotype was detected a few times. This chain joins TRBV6-2 or TRBV6-3 and TRBJ2-1, with D tentatively TRBD2 (6 bases). V was cut by 6 bases and J by 9 bases, with 12 bases left in between. Germline CDR1 MNHEY, CDR2 SVGEGT. CDR3 length: 12 residues. CDR3 in DNA: TGTGCCAGCAGAAGGACTATGGGTGAGCAGTTCTTC. Translation: CASRRTMGEQFF.

This clonotype was seen a few times. The rearrangement links TRBV2 to TRBJ2-1, with unresolved D. Germline CDR1 reads SNHLY; CDR2 reads FYNNEI. The CDR3 consists of 14 residues. V was clipped by 5 bases and J by 0 bases, with 8 bases between them. CDR3 bases: TGTGCCAGCAGTTCTTACAGCTCCTACAATGAGCAGTTCTTC. This gives the protein CASSSYSSYNEQFF.

This chain uses TRBV29-1 with TRBJ2-1, with 7 bases identical to TRBD2. The V segment lost 6 bases and the J segment 3 bases; nucleotides outside the gene matches: 5. This CDR3 region has 13 residues. CDR1 is SQVTM and CDR2 is ANQGSEA in the germline V gene. CDR3 loop: CSVKLAIYNEQFF. DNA for the CDR3: TGCAGCGTCAAACTAGCGATCTACAATGAGCAGTTCTTC.

The chain couples TRBV6-2 or TRBV6-3 to TRBJ2-7, with 10 bases lining up with TRBD2. The V gene's germline CDR1 is MNHEY and CDR2 SVGEGT. Germline trimming cut 5 bases from V and 3 bases from J; bases unmatched to any gene: 1. The CDR3 is 13 amino acids. CDR3 loop: CASSSGRDYEQYF. As DNA, the CDR3 is TGTGCCAGCAGTAGCGGGAGGGACTACGAGCAGTACTTC.

The chain is built from TRBV30 and TRBJ1-4, with 7 bases matching TRBD1. V shed 6 bases and J 3 bases; nucleotides not matched to a gene: 7. The V gene's germline CDR1 is GTSNPN and CDR2 SVGIG (reference sequence). CDR3 length: 14 amino acids. This CDR3 reads CACGKGAPNEKLFF. Written as DNA, the CDR3 is TGTGCCTGCGGAAAGGGGGCTCCTAATGAAAAACTGTTTTTT. Drawing the rest from reference TRBV30 and TRBJ1-4, the complete variable domain is SQTIHQWPATLVQPVGSPLSLECTVEGTSNPNLYWYRQAAGRGLQLLFYSVGIGQISSEVPQNLSASRPQDRQFILSSKKLLLSDSGFYLCACGKGAPNEKLFFGSGTQLSVL.

This rearrangement joins TRBV5-1 to TRBJ2-2, with no clear D. This CDR3 has 16 amino acids. Germline V gene data show CDR1 as SGHRS and CDR2 as YFSETQ. The germline V and J ends were trimmed by 4 bases and 0 bases, with 13 bases remaining between them. This CDR3 reads CASSGDRTANTGELFF. The CDR3 DNA reads TGCGCCAGCAGCGGGGATAGGACCGCGAACACCGGGGAGCTGTTTTTT.

This clonotype was observed a handful of times. The V and J genes are TRBV13 and TRBJ2-1; 13 bases line up with TRBD2. The CDR3 length is 18 residues. Looked up from germline, CDR1 is PRHDT and CDR2 is FYEKMQ (reference sequence). The V segment lost 1 base and the J segment 7 bases; nucleotides outside the gene matches: 10. CDR3 sequence (DNA): TGTGCCAGCAGCTTAGCTAAACTAGCGGGAGGGCCAGGGAATGAGCAGTTCTTC. Protein sequence: CASSLAKLAGGPGNEQFF.

This clonotype was seen repeatedly, ten times or more. The genes are TRBV27 and TRBJ2-7, with no clear D. Germline-derived CDR1 and CDR2 are MNHEY and SMNVEV (reference sequence). Trimming took 3 bases from V and 7 from J, leaving 16 bases between them. This CDR3 has 14 residues. The CDR3 bases are TGTGCCAGCAGTTTGAACGGTGATCGTCGAGAGCAGTACTTC. Translated: CASSLNGDRREQYF.

This clonotype occurred a few times. CDR3 sequence: CATWDRDSTDTQYF. The CDR3 DNA reads TGTGCCACCTGGGACAGGGATAGCACAGATACGCAGTATTTT. The chain recombines TRBV6-1 with TRBJ2-3; 9 bases are shared with TRBD1. The germline gives CDR1 MNHNS, CDR2 SASEGT. J was trimmed by 0 bases and V by 10 bases; bases with no gene match: 5. The CDR3 has 14 residues.

V usage is TRBV12-3 or TRBV12-4 and J usage is TRBJ2-3; 8 bases match TRBD2. The CDR3 spans 15 residues. After removal of 3 bases from V and 2 bases from J, the junction contained 4 bases not matched to a gene. CDR3 DNA: TGTGCCAGCAGTTTCAAGCGGGAGCCCACAGATACGCAGTATTTT. It is translated as CASSFKREPTDTQYF.

This clonotype has a handful of counts. The CDR3 loop reads CASSLYLRGSSGPRGEQFF. CDR3 DNA sequence: TGTGCCAGCAGCTTATATTTAAGAGGGTCTAGCGGGCCGAGGGGGGAGCAGTTCTTC. This rearrangement joins TRBV7-9 to TRBJ2-1, with 8 bases matching TRBD2. The CDR3 runs 19 residues. Germline CDR1 is SEHNR and CDR2 is FQNEAQ (reference sequence). Germline trimming cut 2 bases from V and 10 bases from J; bases unmatched to any gene: 22.

This clonotype was counted a few times. V usage is TRBV9 and J usage is TRBJ2-3, with 7 bases matching TRBD2. J lost 3 bases, V lost 5 bases, and 6 bases had no gene match. The CDR3 is made up of 14 amino acids. CDR1 and CDR2 from the germline V gene are SGDLS and YYNGEE. The DNA for the CDR3 is TGTGCCAGCAGGCGTGGGGGAGGGACAGATACGCAGTATTTT. This codes for CASRRGGGTDTQYF.

The chain has TRBV27 and TRBJ2-1, with 12 bases lining up with TRBD2. Germline CDR1 MNHEY, CDR2 SMNVEV (reference sequence). The CDR3 is 15 amino acids. V shed 6 bases, J shed 5 bases, and the junction held 5 bases outside the gene matches. The DNA of the CDR3 is TGTGCCAGCAGCCAGACTAGCGGGAGTAACAATGAGCAGTTCTTC. This encodes CASSQTSGSNNEQFF.

The chain uses TRBV5-1 and TRBJ2-3; D tentatively reads TRBD1 or TRBD2 (5 bases each). This CDR3 spans 15 amino acids. V lost 8 bases and J lost 2, with 18 bases in between. Germline V gene lookup returns CDR1 SGHRS and CDR2 YFSETQ. The CDR3 DNA reads TGCGCCAGTAATACCGGGACCCCAAACACAGATACGCAGTATTTT. This codes for CASNTGTPNTDTQYF.

The chain combines TRBV7-2 with TRBJ2-1; the D gene is possibly TRBD2 (6 bases). V lost 7 bases to trimming and J lost 6 bases, with 13 bases between them. CDR3 length: 13 residues. Germline values: CDR1 SGHTA, CDR2 FQGNSA. The CDR3 loop is CASTTSRINEQFF. The CDR3 DNA reads TGTGCCAGCACTACTAGCCGGATCAATGAGCAGTTCTTC.

The rearrangement links TRBV6-2 or TRBV6-3 to TRBJ2-2, with 10 bases identical to TRBD2. Germline V lookup: CDR1 MNHEY, CDR2 SVGEGT. CDR3 length equals 18 residues. The V segment lost 0 bases and the J segment 0 bases; nucleotides outside the gene matches: 4. CDR3 sequence reads: CASSYSIGLAANTGELFF. Here the CDR3 DNA reads TGTGCCAGCAGTTACTCGATCGGACTAGCGGCGAACACCGGGGAGCTGTTTTTT.

This clonotype was seen more than once but under ten times. This chain uses TRBV27 with TRBJ2-7; D is unclear. The CDR3 has 13 amino acids. From germline, CDR1 is MNHEY and CDR2 SMNVEV (reference sequence). The V end lost 3 bases, the J end lost 2 bases, and 8 bases lay between the germline ends. CDR3 loop: CASSFGPTYEQYF. As DNA, the CDR3 is TGTGCCAGCAGTTTCGGGCCAACCTACGAGCAGTACTTC.

The chain joins TRBV20-1 to TRBJ1-5; D gene uncertain. Trimming took 3 bases from V and 3 from J, leaving 12 bases between them. Germline V gene data show CDR1 as DFQATT and CDR2 as SNEGSKA (reference sequence). CDR3 length: 14 residues. In nucleotides, the CDR3 is TGCAGTGCTAGCAGCTCGGGGTCCAATCAGCCCCAGCATTTT. Amino acids: CSASSSGSNQPQHF.

This chain links TRBV3-1 with TRBJ2-2; the match to TRBD2 covers 12 bases. Germline CDR1 reads LGHDT; CDR2 reads YNNKEL (reference sequence). V lost 4 bases and J lost 6; bases outside the gene matches: 0. This CDR3 has 14 amino acids. The CDR3 coding sequence is TGTGCCAGCAGCCGACTAGCGGGAGCCGGGGAGCTGTTTTTT. Translation gives CASSRLAGAGELFF.

There are many counts of this clonotype. CDR3 amino acids: CASSSTGTGAEQYF. In DNA, the CDR3 is TGCGCCAGCAGCAGTACCGGGACAGGGGCGGAGCAGTACTTC. The chain carries TRBV5-1 and TRBJ2-7; 10 bases are a match to TRBD1. The CDR3 length is 14 residues. Germline loops: CDR1 SGHRS, CDR2 YFSETQ. Trimming removed 4 bases from V and 7 bases from J; junction bases left unmatched: 8.

This clonotype was seen repeatedly, ten times or more. The chain has TRBV6-5 and TRBJ1-2, with D hard to call. In germline, CDR1 is MNHEY, CDR2 SVGAGI. CDR3 size: 12 residues. Deletions cut 2 bases from V and 7 bases from J, with 8 bases between. DNA of the CDR3: TGTGCCAGCAGTTACGAAGGCCTTGGCTACACCTTC. Residues: CASSYEGLGYTF.

The sample holds a few counts of this clonotype. The rearrangement joins TRBV11-2 to TRBJ2-1, with 11 bases matching TRBD2. Trimming took 5 bases from V and 5 from J; bases not matched to a gene: 11. The CDR3 is 17 amino acids. Germline assignment: CDR1 SGHAT and CDR2 FQNNGV. The CDR3 loop is CASSDNPGLAEHNEQFF. The CDR3 nucleotides are TGTGCCAGCAGCGACAACCCGGGACTAGCGGAGCACAATGAGCAGTTCTTC. The full variable domain, rest sourced from reference TRBV11-2 and TRBJ2-1, is EAGVAQSPRYKIIEKRQSVAFWCNPISGHATLYWYQQILGQGPKLLIQFQNNGVVDDSQLPKDRFSAERLKGVDSTLKIQPAKLEDSAVYLCASSDNPGLAEHNEQFFGPGTRLTVL.

This clonotype was counted ten times or more. V gene TRBV7-2 combines with J gene TRBJ2-1; 7 bases match TRBD1. V shed 4 bases and J 3 bases; nucleotides not matched to a gene: 9. Germline V gene lookup returns CDR1 SGHTA and CDR2 FQGNSA. The CDR3 totals 16 residues. Here the CDR3 reads CASSSDRDRGYNEQFF. The CDR3 region has the DNA TGTGCCAGCAGCTCGGACCGGGACAGAGGCTACAATGAGCAGTTCTTC. Drawing the rest from reference TRBV7-2 and TRBJ2-1, the complete variable domain is GAGVSQSPSNKVTEKGKDVELRCDPISGHTALYWYRQSLGQGLEFLIYFQGNSAPDKSGLPSDRFSAERTGGSVSTLTIQRTQQEDSAVYLCASSSDRDRGYNEQFFGPGTRLTVL.